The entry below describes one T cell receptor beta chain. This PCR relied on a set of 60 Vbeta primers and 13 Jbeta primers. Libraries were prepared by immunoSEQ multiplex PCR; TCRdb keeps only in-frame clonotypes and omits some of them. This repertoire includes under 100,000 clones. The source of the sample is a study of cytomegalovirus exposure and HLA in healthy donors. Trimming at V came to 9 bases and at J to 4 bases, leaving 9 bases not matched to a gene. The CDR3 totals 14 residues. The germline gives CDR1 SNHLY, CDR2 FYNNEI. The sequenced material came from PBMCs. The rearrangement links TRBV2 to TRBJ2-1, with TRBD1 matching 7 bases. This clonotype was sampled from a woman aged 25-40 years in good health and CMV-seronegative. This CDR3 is CASEGQAFYNEQFF. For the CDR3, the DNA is TGTGCCAGTGAAGGACAGGCATTTTACAATGAGCAGTTCTTC.